This entry lists 23 T cell receptor beta chains sequenced from one sample in a study of identical twins. Via MiXCR, TCRdb re-called the 5' RACE reads, giving one row per CDR3 protein. This table has some 260,000 distinct CDR3 sequences, about 14% appearing once. Material: memory (CD45RO+) T cells sorted from blood. All receptors come from a woman younger than 30 in good health.

Only a few counts were recorded for this clonotype. The chain employs TRBV20-1 and TRBJ1-1; TRBD1 might be the D (6 bases). Germline loops: CDR1 DFQATT, CDR2 SNEGSKA (reference sequence). CDR3 length: 12 residues. V shed 3 bases and J shed 8 bases, with 13 bases lying between them. Here the CDR3 DNA reads TGCAGTGCTAGCCCGGACAGCCGAGAAGCTTTCTTT. It is translated as CSASPDSREAFF.

The gene calls are TRBV2 and TRBJ1-1; D not certain. Trimming removed 4 bases at V and 5 bases at J, with 11 bases between. The length of the CDR3 is 13 residues. CDR1 SNHLY and CDR2 FYNNEI come from the germline V gene. The CDR3 nucleotides are TGTGCCAGCAGTGCGGGGTGGGAGACTGAAGCTTTCTTT. Translated, it gives CASSAGWETEAFF.

In its sample, this clonotype was seen many times. The chain employs TRBV12-3 or TRBV12-4 and TRBJ2-7; D is unclear. The CDR3 length is 15 residues. Deletions cut 5 bases from V and 0 bases from J, with 14 bases between. CDR3 sequence: CASSTRAGNSYEQYF. The CDR3 DNA sequence: TGTGCCAGCAGTACCCGAGCTGGGAACTCCTACGAGCAGTACTTC.

The genes are TRBV10-3 and TRBJ2-1; 11 bases are shared with TRBD2. The CDR3 is 13 residues long. J lost 2 bases, V lost 10 bases, and 1 base had no gene match. Per germline, CDR1 ENHRY and CDR2 SYGVKD. The CDR3 protein is CATGLAAYNEQFF. The CDR3 region has the DNA TGTGCCACGGGACTAGCGGCCTACAATGAGCAGTTCTTC.

The chain couples TRBV19 to TRBJ1-3; unclear D gene. The CDR3 runs to 16 residues. Germline CDR1 and CDR2: LNHDA and SQIVND (reference sequence). V gave up 5 bases and J gave up 2 bases, with 16 bases separating them. The CDR3 spells CASSLPGGIAGNTIYF. In DNA, the CDR3 is TGTGCCAGTAGTCTTCCGGGAGGAATAGCTGGAAACACCATATATTTT.

This clonotype has just a few counts. The chain combines TRBV5-1 with TRBJ2-2; D perhaps matches TRBD1 (6 bases). Germline V CDR1 and CDR2: SGHRS, YFSETQ. There are 15 residues in the CDR3. V lost 4 bases to trimming and J lost 6 bases, with 16 bases between them. CDR3 region: CASSGGGSAAGELFF. CDR3 nucleotides: TGCGCCAGCAGCGGGGGCGGGTCAGCTGCCGGGGAGCTGTTTTTT.

A single count supports this clonotype. V is TRBV7-6 and J is TRBJ2-7, with D possibly being TRBD2 (5 bases). CDR1 SGHVS and CDR2 FNYEAQ come from the germline V gene. This CDR3 has 13 amino acids. The V and J ends lost 2 bases and 3 bases respectively, with 8 bases between them. CDR3 sequence reads: CASSLFRGYEQYF. The CDR3 coding sequence is TGTGCCAGCAGCTTATTTCGGGGCTACGAGCAGTACTTC.

This clonotype was counted ten times or more. This rearrangement joins TRBV29-1 to TRBJ2-1; D might be TRBD1 or TRBD2, each matching 5 bases. The V gene's germline CDR1 is SQVTM and CDR2 ANQGSEA. The CDR3 length is 14 residues. Deletions cut 3 bases from V and 5 bases from J, with 14 bases between. The CDR3 coding sequence is TGCAGCGTTGATCCGAGGGTAGGGGACAATGAGCAGTTCTTC. Translating gives CSVDPRVGDNEQFF.

This rearrangement joins TRBV15 to TRBJ1-2; a weak D match, TRBD1 (5 bases). The CDR3 spans 15 residues. Germline-derived CDR1 and CDR2 are LNHNV and YYDKDF (reference sequence). The germline V and J ends were trimmed by 5 bases and 6 bases, with 19 bases remaining between them. For the CDR3, the DNA is TGTGCCACCAGCGTAAGGCCCGGGACGAGTAATGGCTACACCTTC. Translated: CATSVRPGTSNGYTF.

In this sample, this clonotype turned up a few times. V gene TRBV11-2 combines with J gene TRBJ2-1; TRBD2 aligns across 8 bases. The CDR3 sequence is 17 residues long. The V segment lost 0 bases and the J segment 1 base; nucleotides outside the gene matches: 5. Per the germline V gene, CDR1 is SGHAT and CDR2 is FQNNGV. The CDR3 sequence: CASSLESAGGSYNEQFF. CDR3 in DNA: TGTGCCAGCAGCTTAGAGTCTGCGGGGGGATCCTACAATGAGCAGTTCTTC.

The rearrangement uses TRBV20-1 and TRBJ2-4; 12 nucleotides match TRBD1. The CDR3 sequence is 15 residues long. Germline CDR1 and CDR2: DFQATT and SNEGSKA (reference sequence). J was trimmed by 7 bases and V by 0 bases; bases with no gene match: 4. CDR3 loop: CSARDAGTGGNIQYF. The CDR3 region has the DNA TGCAGTGCTAGAGATGCAGGGACAGGGGGCAACATTCAGTACTTC.

This clonotype appeared a few times. The gene calls are TRBV6-1 and TRBJ2-1; D is uncertain. Germline loops: CDR1 MNHNS, CDR2 SASEGT. The V gene lost 7 bases and the J gene lost 9 bases, with 10 bases spanning the gap. The CDR3 covers 11 residues. The CDR3 nucleotides read TGTGCCAGCAATTCTTTGGGTGAGCAGTTCTTC. It specifies CASNSLGEQFF.

The table lists this clonotype with a few counts. The V call is TRBV18, the J call TRBJ2-7; D remains ambiguous. Trimming cost V 3 bases and J 6 bases, with 18 bases left between them. This CDR3 spans 15 amino acids. Per germline, CDR1 KGHSH and CDR2 LQKENI. The CDR3 loop is CASSPLVSPPGEQYF. As DNA, the CDR3 is TGTGCCAGCTCACCCCTCGTGAGCCCGCCTGGCGAGCAGTACTTC.

The V call is TRBV3-1, the J call TRBJ2-1, with D possibly TRBD2 on 6 matching bases. Looked up from germline, CDR1 is LGHDT and CDR2 is YNNKEL (reference sequence). CDR3 length: 12 amino acids. Trimming left V 0 bases short and J 13 bases short, with 10 bases between. The chain's CDR3 is CASSQEGRDQFF. In nucleotides, the CDR3 is TGTGCCAGCAGCCAAGAGGGGCGGGACCAGTTCTTC.

This clonotype appeared many times. J is TRBJ2-1 and V is TRBV6-2 or TRBV6-3; D perhaps matches TRBD1 (5 bases). V lost 0 bases, J lost 8 bases, and 14 bases lay in between. This CDR3 spans 15 amino acids. The germline gives CDR1 MNHEY, CDR2 SVGEGT. This CDR3 is CASSYSSRLRDEQFF. CDR3 bases: TGTGCCAGCAGTTACTCGTCCAGGCTCAGGGATGAGCAGTTCTTC.

The V call is TRBV7-9, the J call TRBJ2-6; perhaps D is TRBD1 or TRBD2 (5 bases each). Trimming took 1 base from V and 0 from J, leaving 10 bases between them. The CDR3 has 17 amino acids. Per germline, CDR1 SEHNR and CDR2 FQNEAQ (reference sequence). CDR3 amino acids: CASSLVGDLSGANVLTF. CDR3 nucleotides: TGTGCCAGCAGCTTAGTAGGGGACCTCTCTGGGGCCAACGTCCTGACTTTC.

The DNA of the CDR3 is TGTGCCAGCAGCTTAGGCCGCGGTGGGCAGTACTTC. This translates into CASSLGRGGQYF. The chain recombines TRBV7-2 with TRBJ2-7; D is ambiguous. The V end lost 1 base, the J end lost 9 bases, and 10 bases lay between the germline ends. CDR1 and CDR2 from the germline V gene are SGHTA and FQGNSA. The CDR3 is 12 amino acids.

This clonotype came up a few times. CDR3 in DNA: TGTGCCATCCGAACCGGACTAGCGGTCAACACAGATACGCAGTATTTT. Translating it yields CAIRTGLAVNTDTQYF. The gene calls are TRBV10-3 and TRBJ2-3; TRBD2 matches 10 bases. This CDR3 region has 16 residues. The germline V gene encodes CDR1 ENHRY and CDR2 SYGVKD. J lost 2 bases, V lost 8 bases, and 10 bases had no gene match.

V is TRBV15 and J is TRBJ2-2; 8 bases fit TRBD2. After removal of 0 bases from V and 13 bases from J, the junction contained 4 bases not matched to a gene. Germline CDR1 and CDR2: LNHNV and YYDKDF (reference sequence). The CDR3 extends over 13 amino acids. CDR3: CATSRDQREWLFF. The DNA for the CDR3 is TGTGCCACCAGCAGAGATCAGCGGGAGTGGCTGTTTTTT.

This clonotype was observed a handful of times. The chain has TRBV7-2 and TRBJ2-7, with TRBD2 matching 9 bases. With V trimmed by 5 bases and J by 2 bases, 7 bases remained unmatched. The CDR3 is made up of 15 amino acids. The germline V gene has CDR1 SGHTA and CDR2 FQGNSA. The CDR3 region is CASSLPSGTPYEQYF. CDR3 in DNA: TGTGCCAGCAGCCTTCCTAGCGGGACTCCCTACGAGCAGTACTTC. The complete variable domain, with remaining parts taken from reference TRBV7-2 and TRBJ2-7, reads GAGVSQSPSNKVTEKGKDVELRCDPISGHTALYWYRQSLGQGLEFLIYFQGNSAPDKSGLPSDRFSAERTGGSVSTLTIQRTQQEDSAVYLCASSLPSGTPYEQYFGPGTRLTVT.

This clonotype is a singleton in its sample. V is TRBV2 and J is TRBJ1-1; unclear D gene. Germline loops: CDR1 SNHLY, CDR2 FYNNEI. The ends were cut back, 6 bases at V and 3 bases at J, with 17 bases in the middle. This CDR3 has 15 amino acids. CDR3 coding DNA: TGTGCCAGCAGCTTCGGTCCAACAGACTACACTGAAGCTTTCTTT. Amino acids: CASSFGPTDYTEAFF.

This clonotype appeared many times. The J gene is TRBJ2-7, the V gene TRBV7-2, with D unclear. The CDR3 is 15 residues long. V lost 1 base and J 5 bases, leaving 15 bases between the germline ends. Per germline, CDR1 SGHTA and CDR2 FQGNSA. The CDR3 here is CASSLGPDPDHEQYF. The CDR3 bases are TGTGCCAGCAGCTTAGGCCCGGACCCGGACCACGAGCAGTACTTC.

V gene TRBV5-1 combines with J gene TRBJ2-1; 9 bases fit TRBD2. Germline assignment: CDR1 SGHRS and CDR2 YFSETQ. Trimming removed 4 bases from V and 8 bases from J; junction bases left unmatched: 7. This CDR3 spans 14 amino acids. CDR3 amino acids: CASSPGTSLHEQFF. DNA of the CDR3: TGCGCCAGCAGCCCCGGGACTAGCTTGCATGAGCAGTTCTTC.